The rows below give T cell receptor beta chains drawn from one sample of a study of T cell changes during pregnancy in multiple sclerosis. The method was immunoSEQ multiplex PCR; TCRdb's version includes in-frame clones alone and lacks a portion of them. This sample has around 69,000 clones, with 90% found just once. Sequencing was performed on peripheral blood, taken in the second trimester of pregnancy. These receptors were taken from a female donor in good health, enrolled as a control in a pregnancy study. CDR3s include the opening cysteine and the closing phenylalanine or tryptophan. The order of the fields is CDR3 length, J gene, D gene, V gene, clone size, CDR3 protein, CDR3 DNA. A D gene is named only where the DNA matches it firmly. Expanded clones get a size class; other rows say once, few or many, or leave the size out.

length: 13; J: TRBJ2-7; D: -; V: TRBV9; size: -; CDR3: CASSRSSGSEQYF; DNA: TGTGCCAGCAGCCGTAGTTCAGGCAGCGAGCAGTACTTC
length: 14; J: TRBJ1-1; D: TRBD1; V: TRBV13; size: -; CDR3: CASSWGQGNTEAFF; DNA: TGTGCCAGCAGCTGGGGACAGGGGAACACTGAAGCTTTCTTT
length: 14; J: TRBJ1-2; D: -; V: TRBV7-9; size: -; CDR3: CASSPTKAGYGYTF; DNA: TGTGCCAGCAGCCCTACCAAGGCAGGGTATGGCTACACCTTC
length: 15; J: TRBJ1-5; D: -; V: TRBV13; size: -; CDR3: CASSLGGPGDQPQHF; DNA: TGTGCCAGCAGCTTAGGCGGTCCTGGAGATCAGCCCCAGCATTTT
length: 15; J: TRBJ2-7; D: TRBD1; V: TRBV2; size: -; CDR3: CASSAPGQGLAEQYF; DNA: TGTGCCAGCAGTGCTCCGGGACAGGGTCTCGCCGAGCAGTACTTC
length: 16; J: TRBJ2-3; D: TRBD2; V: TRBV7-3; size: -; CDR3: CASSSGTNRATDTQYF; DNA: TGTGCCAGCAGCTCCGGGACTAATCGGGCCACAGATACGCAGTATTTT
length: 16; J: TRBJ2-1; D: TRBD2; V: TRBV7-9; size: -; CDR3: CASSLVGASGSNEQFF; DNA: TGTGCCAGCAGCTTAGTTGGGGCTAGCGGGAGTAATGAGCAGTTCTTC
length: 13; J: TRBJ1-1; D: -; V: TRBV4-1; size: few; CDR3: CASSQVTHTEAFF; DNA: TGCGCCAGCAGCCAAGTTACACACACTGAAGCTTTCTTT
length: 16; J: TRBJ1-3; D: TRBD1; V: TRBV14; size: -; CDR3: CASSQSTGGSGNTIYF; DNA: TGTGCCAGCAGCCAATCGACAGGGGGCTCTGGAAACACCATATATTTT
length: 15; J: TRBJ1-5; D: -; V: TRBV7-9; size: once; CDR3: CASRASDSSNQPQHF; DNA: TGTGCCAGCAGGGCAAGCGACAGTAGCAATCAGCCCCAGCATTTT
length: 14; J: TRBJ2-3; D: TRBD2; V: TRBV30; size: -; CDR3: CAFSWTSGVDTQYF; DNA: TGTGCCTTCTCCTGGACTAGCGGGGTGGATACGCAGTATTTT
length: 14; J: TRBJ2-7; D: TRBD1; V: TRBV27; size: -; CDR3: CASRDRGFSYEQYF; DNA: TGTGCCAGCAGGGACAGGGGTTTTTCCTACGAGCAGTACTTC
length: 16; J: TRBJ1-2; D: -; V: TRBV30; size: -; CDR3: CAWNRTPGTLRDGYTF; DNA: TGTGCCTGGAATAGGACTCCCGGGACACTCAGGGATGGCTACACCTTC
length: 12; J: TRBJ2-1; D: -; V: TRBV27; size: -; CDR3: CASSLRAGGQFF; DNA: TGTGCCAGCAGTTTACGGGCCGGAGGACAGTTCTTC
length: 15; J: TRBJ2-1; D: -; V: TRBV7-9; size: -; CDR3: CASSLSESSYNEQFF; DNA: TGTGCCAGCAGCTTATCCGAGAGCTCCTACAATGAGCAGTTCTTC
length: 13; J: TRBJ2-2; D: -; V: TRBV5-6; size: -; CDR3: CASSLALAMELFF; DNA: TGTGCCAGCAGCTTGGCCCTAGCGATGGAGCTGTTTTTT
length: 13; J: TRBJ2-7; D: -; V: TRBV6-1; size: -; CDR3: CASTQGGRYEQYF; DNA: TGTGCCAGCACTCAAGGAGGGCGGTACGAGCAGTACTTC
length: 16; J: TRBJ2-1; D: -; V: TRBV7-7; size: -; CDR3: CASSVGGTGPYNEQFF; DNA: TGTGCTAGCAGCGTGGGAGGGACAGGTCCCTACAATGAGCAGTTCTTC
length: 14; J: TRBJ2-4; D: -; V: TRBV7-9; size: -; CDR3: CASSLEQSSAIQYF; DNA: TGTGCCAGCAGCTTAGAACAGTCCTCGGCCATTCAGTACTTC
length: 16; J: TRBJ2-6; D: TRBD2; V: TRBV19; size: -; CDR3: CASSPVRGAGANVLTF; DNA: TGTGCCAGTAGTCCAGTGCGGGGGGCTGGGGCCAACGTCCTGACTTTC
length: 12; J: TRBJ2-3; D: -; V: TRBV5-1; size: once; CDR3: CASSSSTDTQYF; DNA: TGCGCCAGCAGCTCTAGCACAGATACGCAGTATTTT